Below, 14 T cell receptor beta chains from the same sample are listed, as sequenced in a study of blood T cell repertoires in COVID-19. Only in-frame clones appear in the TCRdb table, and some are missing; sequencing was by immunoSEQ multiplex PCR. This table has about 120,000 clones, about 89% appearing once. The sequencing sample was made of peripheral blood. The receptors come from a human donor with acute or convalescent COVID-19. The donor label of this sample is uncertain.

This chain connects TRBV5-1 to TRBJ2-7; D gene unclear. The V end lost 5 bases, the J end lost 0 bases, and 9 bases lay between the germline ends. Germline CDR1 SGHRS, CDR2 YFSETQ. CDR3 length: 13 residues. CDR3 coding DNA: TGCGCCAGCAGTCGACAACGCTCCTACGAGCAGTACTTC. It codes for CASSRQRSYEQYF.

The J gene is TRBJ1-1, the V gene TRBV21-1; the table calls TRBD1, which could not be checked here. TRBV21-1 has pseudogene status. CDR3 size: 19 residues. The CDR3 nucleotides read TGTGCCAGCAGCAAAGCGAACGGGACAGGGAAAGCCTGGAGGACTGAAGCTTTCTTT. It specifies CASSKANGTGKAWRTEAFF.

The rearrangement joins TRBV5-6 to TRBJ2-4; D possibly corresponds to TRBD1 (5 bases). CDR3 length equals 14 residues. V gave up 6 bases and J gave up 3 bases, with 13 bases separating them. Germline CDR1 is SGHDT and CDR2 is YYEEEE. The CDR3 DNA reads TGTGCCAGCACGGCAGGGTGGGTCAAAAACATTCAGTACTTC. The encoded protein is CASTAGWVKNIQYF.

This chain links TRBV30 with TRBJ2-5; TRBD1 matches at 8 bases. Per the germline V gene, CDR1 is GTSNPN and CDR2 is SVGIG (reference sequence). With V trimmed by 4 bases and J by 7 bases, 2 bases remained unmatched. The CDR3 loop spans 11 amino acids. The CDR3 loop is CAWMQGATQYF. The CDR3 DNA reads TGTGCCTGGATGCAGGGGGCGACCCAGTACTTC.

The genes are TRBV18 and TRBJ2-7; possible D gene TRBD1, 6 bases. V was cut by 3 bases and J by 4 bases, with 22 bases left in between. Per germline, CDR1 KGHSH and CDR2 LQKENI. The CDR3 covers 17 residues. In DNA form, the CDR3 reads TGTGCCAGCTCACCTCCAAACACAGGGTTCCAGCGATACGAGCAGTACTTC. It is translated as CASSPPNTGFQRYEQYF. The entire variable domain, with the rest obtained from reference TRBV18 and TRBJ2-7, is as follows: NAGVMQNPRHLVRRRGQEARLRCSPMKGHSHVYWYRQLPEEGLKFMVYLQKENIIDESGMPKERFSAEFPKEGPSILRIQQVVRGDSAAYFCASSPPNTGFQRYEQYFGPGTRLTVT.

In this sample, this clone turned up once. This rearrangement joins TRBV6-2 or TRBV6-3 to TRBJ2-1; the match to TRBD2 covers 11 bases. V shed 1 base and J 6 bases; nucleotides not matched to a gene: 8. CDR1 is MNHEY, CDR2 SVGEGT, per germline. The CDR3 consists of 17 residues. CDR3 nucleotides: TGTGCCAGCAGTTACTACATTCCTAGCGGGAGGTCCAATGAGCAGTTCTTC. Protein sequence: CASSYYIPSGRSNEQFF.

This chain links TRBV9 with TRBJ1-3; D uncertain. CDR3 size: 16 residues. Germline values: CDR1 SGDLS, CDR2 YYNGEE. Trimming shortened V by 0 bases and J by 0 bases, and 10 bases separated the two germline ends. The CDR3 is CASSVAGTSSGNTIYF. The CDR3 DNA reads as TGTGCCAGCAGCGTAGCTGGTACAAGCTCTGGAAACACCATATATTTT. The full variable domain, completed using reference TRBV9 and TRBJ1-3, is DSGVTQTPKHLITATGQRVTLRCSPRSGDLSVYWYQQSLDQGLQFLIQYYNGEERAKGNILERFSAQQFPDLHSELNLSSLELGDSALYFCASSVAGTSSGNTIYFGEGSWLTVV.

The CDR3 spells CASTEPTLNYNEQFF. As DNA, the CDR3 is TGTGCCAGCACCGAACCGACACTCAACTACAATGAGCAGTTCTTC. V gene TRBV13 combines with J gene TRBJ2-1; D uncertain. V was trimmed by 7 bases and J by 3 bases, leaving 16 bases between them. Germline V CDR1 and CDR2: PRHDT, FYEKMQ (reference sequence). The CDR3 is 15 amino acids.

The chain couples TRBV7-2 to TRBJ2-1; 8 bases match TRBD1. Germline-derived CDR1 and CDR2 are SGHTA and FQGNSA. The CDR3 extends over 17 amino acids. The J segment lost 0 bases and the V segment lost 4 bases, leaving 8 bases of the junction unmatched. CDR3 sequence reads: CASSSLWTGSSYNEQFF. The DNA of the CDR3 is TGTGCCAGCAGCTCTCTATGGACAGGGAGCTCCTACAATGAGCAGTTCTTC.

J is TRBJ2-7 and V is TRBV6-5; 10 nucleotides match TRBD1. The V gene's germline CDR1 is MNHEY and CDR2 SVGAGI. The CDR3 loop spans 14 amino acids. Trimming at V came to 11 bases and at J to 3 bases, leaving 10 bases not matched to a gene. CDR3: CAGNRGQGFYEQYF. The CDR3, as DNA: TGTGCCGGGAATCGGGGACAGGGGTTCTACGAGCAGTACTTC.

This chain links TRBV29-1 with TRBJ2-3, with a weak D call TRBD2 (6 bases). In germline, CDR1 is SQVTM, CDR2 ANQGSEA. V was cut by 1 base and J by 6 bases, with 14 bases left in between. The CDR3 is 14 amino acids. Here the CDR3 reads CSVEALLAGDTQYF. In DNA form, the CDR3 reads TGCAGCGTTGAAGCCTTACTAGCAGGGGATACGCAGTATTTT.

The chain joins TRBV2 to TRBJ1-5; 7 bases map to TRBD1. The CDR3 totals 14 residues. The germline CDR1 and CDR2 sequences are SNHLY and FYNNEI. J was trimmed by 6 bases and V by 3 bases; bases with no gene match: 5. The CDR3 sequence is CASSDVSGGQPQHF. Here the CDR3 DNA reads TGTGCCAGCAGTGACGTTTCAGGGGGTCAGCCCCAGCATTTT.

The chain is built from TRBV5-4 and TRBJ2-5; 9 bases map to TRBD1. V gave up 3 bases and J gave up 4 bases; unmatched junction bases: 10. Germline V gene sequence: CDR1 SGHNT, CDR2 YYREEE (reference sequence). The CDR3 loop spans 16 amino acids. CDR3 loop: CASSSYRDRVGETQYF. Here the CDR3 DNA reads TGTGCCAGCAGCTCTTACCGGGACAGGGTGGGAGAGACCCAGTACTTC. The full variable domain, completed using reference TRBV5-4 and TRBJ2-5, is ETGVTQSPTHLIKTRGQQVTLRCSSQSGHNTVSWYQQALGQGPQFIFQYYREEENGRGNFPPRFSGLQFPNYSSELNVNALELDDSALYLCASSSYRDRVGETQYFGPGTRLLVL.

This clone showed up just once. The V gene is TRBV7-9, the J gene TRBJ2-1; 12 nucleotides line up with TRBD2. The V gene end was trimmed by 5 bases and the J gene end by 8 bases; junction bases not matched to a gene: 7. The CDR3 is made up of 15 amino acids. In germline, CDR1 is SEHNR, CDR2 FQNEAQ (reference sequence). The DNA of the CDR3 is TGTGCCAGCAGCGCAACTAGCGGGAGGATCCATGAGCAGTTCTTC. It translates to CASSATSGRIHEQFF.